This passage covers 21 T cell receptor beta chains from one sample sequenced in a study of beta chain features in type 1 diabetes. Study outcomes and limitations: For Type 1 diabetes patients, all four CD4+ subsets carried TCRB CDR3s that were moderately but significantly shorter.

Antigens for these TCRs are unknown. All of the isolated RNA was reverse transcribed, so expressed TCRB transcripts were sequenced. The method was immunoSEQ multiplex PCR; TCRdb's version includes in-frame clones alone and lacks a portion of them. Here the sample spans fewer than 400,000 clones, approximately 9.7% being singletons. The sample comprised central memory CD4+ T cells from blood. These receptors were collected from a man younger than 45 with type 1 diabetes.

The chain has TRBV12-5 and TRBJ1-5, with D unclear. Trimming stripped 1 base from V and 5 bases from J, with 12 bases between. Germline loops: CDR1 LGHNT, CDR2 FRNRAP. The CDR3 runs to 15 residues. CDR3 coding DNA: TGTGCTAGTGGTTTGGATGGTGGTCCGTATCAGCCCCAGCATTTT. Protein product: CASGLDGGPYQPQHF.

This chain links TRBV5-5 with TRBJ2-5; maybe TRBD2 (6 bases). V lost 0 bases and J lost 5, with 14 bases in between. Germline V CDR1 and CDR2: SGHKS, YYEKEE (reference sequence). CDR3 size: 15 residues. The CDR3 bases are TGTGCCAGCAGCTTGGAAACTAGCACAACGGAGACCCAGTACTTC. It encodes CASSLETSTTETQYF.

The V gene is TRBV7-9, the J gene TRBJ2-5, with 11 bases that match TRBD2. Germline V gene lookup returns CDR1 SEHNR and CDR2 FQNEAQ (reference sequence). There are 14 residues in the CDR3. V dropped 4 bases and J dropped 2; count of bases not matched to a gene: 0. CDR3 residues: CASSWTSGQETQYF. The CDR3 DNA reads TGTGCCAGCAGCTGGACTAGCGGGCAAGAGACCCAGTACTTC.

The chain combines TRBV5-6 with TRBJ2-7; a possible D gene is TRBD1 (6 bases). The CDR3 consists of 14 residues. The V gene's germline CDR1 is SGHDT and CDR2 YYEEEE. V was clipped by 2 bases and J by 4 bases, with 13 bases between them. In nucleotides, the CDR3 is TGTGCCAGCAGCTTCACAGGGATCCCTTACGAGCAGTACTTC. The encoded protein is CASSFTGIPYEQYF.

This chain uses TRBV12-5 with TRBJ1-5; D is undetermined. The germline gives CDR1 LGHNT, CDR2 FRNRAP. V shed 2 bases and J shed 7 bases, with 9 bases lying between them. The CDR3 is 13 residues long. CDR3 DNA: TGTGCTAGTGGTTTGAGCCTGCAACAGCCCCAGCATTTT. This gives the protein CASGLSLQQPQHF.

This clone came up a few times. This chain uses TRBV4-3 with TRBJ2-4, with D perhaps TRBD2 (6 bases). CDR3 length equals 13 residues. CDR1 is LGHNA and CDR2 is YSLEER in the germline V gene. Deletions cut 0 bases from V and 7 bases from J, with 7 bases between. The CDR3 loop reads CASSQDAGNIQYF. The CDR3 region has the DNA TGCGCCAGCAGCCAAGATGCGGGGAACATTCAGTACTTC.

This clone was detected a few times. The CDR3 region has the DNA TGTGCCAGCAGCCTTAGTCTGGGACAGGGCTATGGCTACACCTTC. Its protein product is CASSLSLGQGYGYTF. The chain recombines TRBV14 with TRBJ1-2, with TRBD1 identical over 9 bases. The CDR3 contains 15 residues. The junction had 7 bases not matched to a gene; V was cut back by 4 bases and J by 4 bases. Germline CDR1 is SGHDN and CDR2 is FVKESK. Full variable domain (missing parts from reference TRBV14 and TRBJ1-2): EAGVTQFPSHSVIEKGQTVTLRCDPISGHDNLYWYRRVMGKEIKFLLHFVKESKQDESGMPNNRFLAERTGGTYSTLKVQPAELEDSGVYFCASSLSLGQGYGYTFGSGTRLTVV.

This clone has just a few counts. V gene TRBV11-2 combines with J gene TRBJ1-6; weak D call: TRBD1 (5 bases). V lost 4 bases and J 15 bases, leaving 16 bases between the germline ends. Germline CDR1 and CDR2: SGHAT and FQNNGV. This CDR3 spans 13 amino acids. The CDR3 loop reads CASSWGVGRDLHF. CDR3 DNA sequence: TGTGCCAGCAGCTGGGGGGTTGGAAGGGACCTCCACTTT. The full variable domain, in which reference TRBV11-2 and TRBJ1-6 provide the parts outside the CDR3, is EAGVAQSPRYKIIEKRQSVAFWCNPISGHATLYWYQQILGQGPKLLIQFQNNGVVDDSQLPKDRFSAERLKGVDSTLKIQPAKLEDSAVYLCASSWGVGRDLHFGNGTRLTVT.

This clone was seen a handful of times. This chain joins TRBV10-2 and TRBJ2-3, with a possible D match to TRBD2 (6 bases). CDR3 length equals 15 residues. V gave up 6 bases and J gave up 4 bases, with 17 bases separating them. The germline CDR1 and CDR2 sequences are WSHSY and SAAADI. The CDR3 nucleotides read TGCGCCAGCAGCCGGGTGGGCGGGGTGGCAGATACGCAGTATTTT. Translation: CASSRVGGVADTQYF.

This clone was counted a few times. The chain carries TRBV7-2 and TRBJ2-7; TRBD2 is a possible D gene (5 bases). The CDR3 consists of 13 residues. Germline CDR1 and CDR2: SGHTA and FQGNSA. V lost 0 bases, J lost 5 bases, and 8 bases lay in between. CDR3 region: CASSLAAGHEQYF. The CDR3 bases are TGTGCCAGCAGCTTAGCTGCGGGCCACGAGCAGTACTTC.

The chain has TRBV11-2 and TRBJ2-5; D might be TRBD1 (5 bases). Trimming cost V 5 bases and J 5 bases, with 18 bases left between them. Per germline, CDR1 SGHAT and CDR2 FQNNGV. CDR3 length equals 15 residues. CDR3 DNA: TGTGCCAGCAGCCCCACAACAGGCCCCTTTGAGACCCAGTACTTC. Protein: CASSPTTGPFETQYF. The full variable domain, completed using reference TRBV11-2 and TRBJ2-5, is EAGVAQSPRYKIIEKRQSVAFWCNPISGHATLYWYQQILGQGPKLLIQFQNNGVVDDSQLPKDRFSAERLKGVDSTLKIQPAKLEDSAVYLCASSPTTGPFETQYFGPGTRLLVL.

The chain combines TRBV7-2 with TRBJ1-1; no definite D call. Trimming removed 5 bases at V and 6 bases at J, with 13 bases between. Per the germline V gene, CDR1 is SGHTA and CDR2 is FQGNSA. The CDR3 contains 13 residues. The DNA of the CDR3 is TGTGCCAGCAGCCAGAACGGTAGGGCTGAAGCTTTCTTT. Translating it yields CASSQNGRAEAFF.

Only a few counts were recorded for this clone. The CDR3 reads CASSEAGQGRGYTF. The CDR3 nucleotides are TGTGCCAGCTCAGAGGCGGGACAGGGACGCGGCTACACCTTC. The J gene is TRBJ1-2, the V gene TRBV18, with 9 positions matching TRBD1. V shed 5 bases and J 8 bases; nucleotides not matched to a gene: 9. This CDR3 has 14 residues. Looked up from germline, CDR1 is KGHSH and CDR2 is LQKENI.

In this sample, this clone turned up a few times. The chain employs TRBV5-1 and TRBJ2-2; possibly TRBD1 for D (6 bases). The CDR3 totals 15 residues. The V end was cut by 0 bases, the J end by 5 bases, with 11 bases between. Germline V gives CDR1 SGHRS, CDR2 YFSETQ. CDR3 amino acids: CASSLADRLTGELFF. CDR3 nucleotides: TGCGCCAGCAGCTTGGCCGACAGGCTTACCGGGGAGCTGTTTTTT.

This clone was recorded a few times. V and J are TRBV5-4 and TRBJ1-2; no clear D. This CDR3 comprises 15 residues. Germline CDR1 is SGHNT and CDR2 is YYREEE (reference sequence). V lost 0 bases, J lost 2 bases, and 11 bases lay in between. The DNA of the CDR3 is TGTGCCAGCAGCTTGGCAGGCTCGGGGAACTATGGCTACACCTTC. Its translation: CASSLAGSGNYGYTF.

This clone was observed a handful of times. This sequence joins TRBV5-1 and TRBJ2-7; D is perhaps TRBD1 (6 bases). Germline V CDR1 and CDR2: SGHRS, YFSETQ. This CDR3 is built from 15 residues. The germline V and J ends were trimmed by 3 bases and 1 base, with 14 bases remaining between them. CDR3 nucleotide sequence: TGCGCCAGCAGCTCGGTGGCAGGGGCATCCTACGAGCAGTACTTC. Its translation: CASSSVAGASYEQYF.

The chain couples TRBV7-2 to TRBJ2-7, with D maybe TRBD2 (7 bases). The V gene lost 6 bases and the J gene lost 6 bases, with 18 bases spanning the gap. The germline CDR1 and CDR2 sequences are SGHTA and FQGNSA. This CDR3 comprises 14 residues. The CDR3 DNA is TGTGCCAGCAGAATAGGGCGGGGGCCATTCGAGCAGTACTTC. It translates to CASRIGRGPFEQYF.

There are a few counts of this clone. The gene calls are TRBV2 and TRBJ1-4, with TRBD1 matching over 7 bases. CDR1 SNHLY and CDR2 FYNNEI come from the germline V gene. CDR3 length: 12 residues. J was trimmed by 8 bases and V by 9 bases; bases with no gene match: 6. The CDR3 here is CASGQEGEKLFF. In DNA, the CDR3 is TGTGCCAGTGGACAGGAAGGGGAAAAACTGTTTTTT.

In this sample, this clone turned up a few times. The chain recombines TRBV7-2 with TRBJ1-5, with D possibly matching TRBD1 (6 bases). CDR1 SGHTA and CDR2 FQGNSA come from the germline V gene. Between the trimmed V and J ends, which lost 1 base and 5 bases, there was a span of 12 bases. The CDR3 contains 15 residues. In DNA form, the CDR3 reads TGTGCCAGCAGCTTAGGGGCGGGGGCCGATCAGCCCCAGCATTTT. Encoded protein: CASSLGAGADQPQHF. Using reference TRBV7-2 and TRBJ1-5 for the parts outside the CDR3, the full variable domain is GAGVSQSPSNKVTEKGKDVELRCDPISGHTALYWYRQSLGQGLEFLIYFQGNSAPDKSGLPSDRFSAERTGGSVSTLTIQRTQQEDSAVYLCASSLGAGADQPQHFGDGTRLSIL.

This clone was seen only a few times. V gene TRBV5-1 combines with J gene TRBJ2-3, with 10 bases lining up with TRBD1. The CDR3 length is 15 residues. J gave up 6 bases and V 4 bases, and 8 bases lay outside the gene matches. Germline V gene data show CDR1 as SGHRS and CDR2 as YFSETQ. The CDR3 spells CASSIQTGGQDTQYF. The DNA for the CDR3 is TGCGCCAGCAGCATCCAGACAGGGGGCCAGGATACGCAGTATTTT.

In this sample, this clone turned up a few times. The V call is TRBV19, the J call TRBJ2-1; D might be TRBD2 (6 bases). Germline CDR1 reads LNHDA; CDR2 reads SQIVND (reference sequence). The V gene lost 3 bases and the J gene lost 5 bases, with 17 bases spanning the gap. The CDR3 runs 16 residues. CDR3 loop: CASSIRESETNNEQFF. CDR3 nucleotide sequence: TGTGCCAGTAGTATCCGGGAGTCCGAAACCAACAATGAGCAGTTCTTC.